Following are 5 T cell receptor beta chains from one sample sequenced in a study of patients and donors after allogeneic stem cell transplantation. In TCRdb, the RT-PCR reads were re-called with MiXCR into one record per CDR3 protein. The sample lists about 230,000 distinct CDR3 sequences, 13% to 15% occurring once. Specimen: blood, either unsorted or a sorted T cell fraction (not recorded which). These receptors all come from a human donor who was either an allogeneic HSCT recipient or a stem cell or donor lymphocyte infusion donor (not recorded which). It is not recorded whose cells these are; they may come from a transplant donor.

The CDR3 sequence: CASSPQAYNEQFF. The DNA for the CDR3 is TGTGCCAGCTCACCACAGGCTTACAATGAGCAGTTCTTC. J is TRBJ2-1 and V is TRBV18; no clear D. The V gene's germline CDR1 is KGHSH and CDR2 LQKENI. V lost 1 base, J lost 4 bases, and 5 bases lay in between. There are 13 residues in the CDR3.

This clonotype was seen repeatedly, ten times or more. The rearrangement links TRBV5-1 to TRBJ1-2; the match to TRBD1 covers 7 bases. J gave up 6 bases and V 6 bases, and 11 bases lay outside the gene matches. The length of the CDR3 is 14 residues. In germline, CDR1 is SGHRS, CDR2 YFSETQ. The CDR3 DNA follows: TGCGCCAGCACCCAGAATCAGGGGGAAAATGGCTACACCTTC. Translating it yields CASTQNQGENGYTF.

The gene calls are TRBV30 and TRBJ2-5; 8 bases align to TRBD1. V was pared by 5 bases and J by 2 bases, with 16 bases of the junction left unmatched. The CDR3 is 17 amino acids. Germline CDR1 GTSNPN, CDR2 SVGIG (reference sequence). The CDR3 DNA reads TGTGCCTGGGGCACAGGGGGAGTGAGTATGGGGCAAGAGACCCAGTACTTC. This gives the protein CAWGTGGVSMGQETQYF.

The chain carries TRBV19 and TRBJ2-2, with TRBD1 matching over 12 bases. Germline CDR1 and CDR2: LNHDA and SQIVND (reference sequence). V lost 4 bases to trimming and J lost 7 bases; unmatched junction nucleotides: 7. The CDR3 has 16 amino acids. Here the CDR3 DNA reads TGTGCCAGTAGTACCCGGGACAGGGGGCTGGGCGGGGAGCTGTTTTTT. Residues: CASSTRDRGLGGELFF.

This clonotype was picked up a small number of times. The gene calls are TRBV19 and TRBJ2-1; TRBD2 might be the D (6 bases). The CDR3 covers 15 residues. V shed 3 bases and J shed 2 bases, with 11 bases lying between them. Germline V CDR1 and CDR2: LNHDA, SQIVND (reference sequence). The DNA of the CDR3 is TGTGCCAGTAGTATCGGCGGGATTACCTACAATGAGCAGTTCTTC. Protein sequence: CASSIGGITYNEQFF.